Following are 2 T cell receptor beta chains from one sample sequenced in a study of blood T cell repertoires in COVID-19. Some clones are missing from TCRdb's copy, which holds only in-frame ones; the method was immunoSEQ multiplex PCR. The sample shows over 200,000 clones, about 90% of them seen only once. Specimen: PBMCs or T cells enriched from blood (not recorded which). The origin of the receptors is a man aged 25 to 40 who had recovered from COVID-19.

The gene calls are TRBV9 and TRBJ1-2; no definite D call. The ends were cut back, 7 bases at V and 6 bases at J, with 16 bases in the middle. Germline CDR1 and CDR2: SGDLS and YYNGEE. This CDR3 is 13 amino acids long. The chain's CDR3 is CASHGGPLNGYTF. The DNA of the CDR3 is TGTGCCAGCCACGGAGGGCCGCTTAATGGCTACACCTTC.

CDR3 nucleotides: TGTGCCAGCAGTGGACAGAGAGACTCACCCCTCCACTTT. Translated, it gives CASSGQRDSPLHF. The chain couples TRBV6-4 to TRBJ1-6, with a tentative D call TRBD1 (5 bases). Germline V gives CDR1 MRHNA, CDR2 SNTAGT. Trimming took off 4 bases at V and 10 bases at J, with 11 bases between the two ends. This CDR3 spans 13 amino acids.